Below are 4 T cell receptor beta chains sequenced from a single sample in a study of T cells in Graves' hyperthyroidism and ophthalmopathy. TCR beta CDR3 regions were amplified from RNA transcripts. The HTBI primer set served for first-round RT-PCR of the TCR CDR3. TCRdb used MiXCR to reprocess the multiplex PCR reads, holding one entry per CDR3 protein. The sample consists of hundreds of thousands of distinct CDR3 sequences, less than 15% of them appearing once. Input material: blood. The receptors here all came from a woman aged 18-29 years with Graves' hyperthyroidism.

Ten or more counts support this clonotype. The V gene is TRBV30, the J gene TRBJ2-5, with TRBD2 identical over 11 bases. The germline gives CDR1 GTSNPN, CDR2 SVGIG (reference sequence). V was pared by 1 base and J by 5 bases, with 12 bases of the junction left unmatched. The CDR3 runs 17 residues. CDR3 DNA sequence: TGTGCCTGGAGTGATCCGGGACTAGCGGAGAGGTGGGAGACCCAGTACTTC. Protein product: CAWSDPGLAERWETQYF.

The table lists this clonotype with a few counts. V usage is TRBV20-1 and J usage is TRBJ2-4; a weak D match, TRBD1 (6 bases). Trimming pared 3 bases from V and 3 bases from J, leaving 18 bases between. CDR1 is DFQATT and CDR2 is SNEGSKA in the germline V gene (reference sequence). This CDR3 has 16 residues. The CDR3 DNA is TGCAGTGCTAGTAACAGGGCAACACTAGTCAAAAACATTCAGTACTTC. Encoded protein: CSASNRATLVKNIQYF.

The chain combines TRBV15 with TRBJ1-4; no firm D call. Trimming cost V 4 bases and J 0 bases, with 6 bases left between them. The CDR3 loop spans 14 amino acids. Germline V gene lookup returns CDR1 LNHNV and CDR2 YYDKDF (reference sequence). The CDR3 loop is CATSKDPTNEKLFF. CDR3 bases: TGTGCCACCAGCAAGGACCCAACTAATGAAAAACTGTTTTTT.

This clonotype turned up a few times. One end of the junction is discordant with germline, which a read error may explain. This chain connects TRBV19 to TRBJ2-7; D gene uncertain. CDR3 size: 14 residues. Germline CDR1 is LNHDA and CDR2 is SQIVND (reference sequence). The CDR3 region has the DNA TGTGCCAGTCGTATCGGGTTGATAACCTACGAGCAGTACTTC. Encoded protein: CASRIGLITYEQYF.